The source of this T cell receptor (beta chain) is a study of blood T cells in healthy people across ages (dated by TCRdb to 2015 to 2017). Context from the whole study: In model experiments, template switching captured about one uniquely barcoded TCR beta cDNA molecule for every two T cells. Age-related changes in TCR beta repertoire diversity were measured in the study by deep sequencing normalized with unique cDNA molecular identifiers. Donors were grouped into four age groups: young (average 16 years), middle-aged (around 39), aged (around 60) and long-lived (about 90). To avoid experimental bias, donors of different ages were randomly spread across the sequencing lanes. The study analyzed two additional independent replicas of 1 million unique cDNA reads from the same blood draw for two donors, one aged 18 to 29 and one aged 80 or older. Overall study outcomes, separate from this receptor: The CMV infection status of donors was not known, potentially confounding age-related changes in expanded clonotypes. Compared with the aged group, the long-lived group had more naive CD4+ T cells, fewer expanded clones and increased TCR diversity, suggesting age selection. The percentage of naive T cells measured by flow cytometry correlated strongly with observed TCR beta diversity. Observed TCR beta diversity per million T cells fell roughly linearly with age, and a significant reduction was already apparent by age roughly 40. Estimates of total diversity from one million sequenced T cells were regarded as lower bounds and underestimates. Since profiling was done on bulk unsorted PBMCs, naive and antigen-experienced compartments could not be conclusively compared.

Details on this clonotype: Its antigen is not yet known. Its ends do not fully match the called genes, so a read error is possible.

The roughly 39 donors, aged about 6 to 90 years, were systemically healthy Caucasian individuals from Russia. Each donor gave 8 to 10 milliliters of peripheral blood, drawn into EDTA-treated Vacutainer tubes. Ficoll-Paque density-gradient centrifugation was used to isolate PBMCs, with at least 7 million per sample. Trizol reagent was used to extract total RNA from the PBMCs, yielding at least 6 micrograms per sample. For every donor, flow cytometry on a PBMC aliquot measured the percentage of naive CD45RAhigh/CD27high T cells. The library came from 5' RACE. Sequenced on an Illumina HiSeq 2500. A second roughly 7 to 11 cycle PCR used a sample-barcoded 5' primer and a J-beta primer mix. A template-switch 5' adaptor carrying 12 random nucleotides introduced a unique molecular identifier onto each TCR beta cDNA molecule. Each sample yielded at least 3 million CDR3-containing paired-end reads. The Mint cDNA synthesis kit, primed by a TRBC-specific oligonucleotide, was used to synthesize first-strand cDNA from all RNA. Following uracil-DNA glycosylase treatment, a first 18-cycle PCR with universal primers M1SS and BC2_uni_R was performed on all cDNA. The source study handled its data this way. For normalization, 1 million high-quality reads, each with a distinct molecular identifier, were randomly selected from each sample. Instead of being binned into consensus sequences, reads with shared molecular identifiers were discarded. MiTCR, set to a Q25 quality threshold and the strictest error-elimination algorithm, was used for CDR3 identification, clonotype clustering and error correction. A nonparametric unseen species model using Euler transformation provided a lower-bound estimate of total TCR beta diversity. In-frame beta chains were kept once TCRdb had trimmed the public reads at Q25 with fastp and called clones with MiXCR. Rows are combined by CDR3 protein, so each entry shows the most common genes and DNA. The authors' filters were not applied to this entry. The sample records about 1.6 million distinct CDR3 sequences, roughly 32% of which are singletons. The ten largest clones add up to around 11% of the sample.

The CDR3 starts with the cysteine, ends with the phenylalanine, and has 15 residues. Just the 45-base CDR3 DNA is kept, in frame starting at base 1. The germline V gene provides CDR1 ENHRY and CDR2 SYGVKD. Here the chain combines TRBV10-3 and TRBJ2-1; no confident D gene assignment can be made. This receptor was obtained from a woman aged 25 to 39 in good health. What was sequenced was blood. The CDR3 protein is CAVSESARSYNEQFF. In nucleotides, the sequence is TGTGCCGTCAGTGAGTCCGCGAGGTCCTACAATGAGCAGTTCTTC.